Below, 23 T cell receptor beta chains from the same sample are listed, as sequenced in a study of Tregs in tolerant kidney transplant recipients. Clones were read by immunoSEQ multiplex PCR, and TCRdb kept only the in-frame ones, dropping some. The table includes about 240,000 clones, approximately 84% detected once. Input material: CD4+ T cells from blood. All receptors derive from a human donor in good health.

This rearrangement joins TRBV10-1 to TRBJ2-1; D might be TRBD1 (7 bases). Germline V gene data show CDR1 as WNHNN and CDR2 as SYGVQD (reference sequence). The CDR3 has 15 residues. Trimming stripped 3 bases from V and 9 bases from J, with 18 bases between. The chain's CDR3 is CASSERAGGGSEQFF. The CDR3 DNA sequence: TGCGCCAGCAGTGAAAGGGCAGGGGGAGGAAGTGAGCAGTTCTTC.

The chain uses TRBV6-6 and TRBJ2-5; TRBD1 is a possible D gene (6 bases). Germline loops: CDR1 MNHNY, CDR2 SVGAGI (reference sequence). Trimming left V 6 bases short and J 5 bases short, with 16 bases between. The CDR3 is 14 amino acids. The CDR3 nucleotides read TGTGCCAGCAGATCTACAGGGTCCGGGGAGACCCAGTACTTC. Its protein is CASRSTGSGETQYF.

This clone appeared a few times. The chain carries TRBV15 and TRBJ2-5; D remains ambiguous. The CDR3 has 15 amino acids. Between the trimmed V and J ends, which lost 0 bases and 2 bases, there was a span of 10 bases. Germline CDR1 and CDR2: LNHNV and YYDKDF (reference sequence). CDR3 amino acids: CATSRDGPLQETQYF. CDR3 DNA sequence: TGTGCCACCAGCAGAGATGGCCCGTTACAAGAGACCCAGTACTTC.

The gene calls are TRBV5-6 and TRBJ1-1; TRBD1 aligns across 7 bases. CDR1 SGHDT and CDR2 YYEEEE come from the germline V gene. With V trimmed by 0 bases and J by 0 bases, 2 bases remained unmatched. This CDR3 is built from 15 residues. This CDR3 is CASSLAGGLNTEAFF. The CDR3 nucleotides are TGTGCCAGCAGCTTGGCAGGGGGTTTGAACACTGAAGCTTTCTTT.

The gene calls are TRBV5-4 and TRBJ2-3, with 7 nucleotides matching TRBD1. Per germline, CDR1 SGHNT and CDR2 YYREEE (reference sequence). The ends lost 2 bases at V and 0 bases at J; junction bases unmatched: 9. CDR3 length: 17 residues. For the CDR3, the DNA is TGTGCCAGCAGCTTAGAACAGGGGATTGTTAGCACAGATACGCAGTATTTT. It is translated as CASSLEQGIVSTDTQYF.

The genes are TRBV10-3 and TRBJ1-1, with 9 bases matching TRBD1. CDR1 and CDR2 (germline): ENHRY, SYGVKD. V was pared by 4 bases and J by 4 bases, with 4 bases of the junction left unmatched. The CDR3 covers 14 residues. In DNA, the CDR3 is TGTGCCATCAGTGGAAAGACAGGGGGCACTGAAGCTTTCTTT. Protein sequence: CAISGKTGGTEAFF.

The chain carries TRBV6-1 and TRBJ2-5; unclear D gene. The CDR3 has 14 amino acids. Germline V gene data show CDR1 as MNHNS and CDR2 as SASEGT. V lost 1 base to trimming and J lost 5 bases, with 11 bases between them. Here the CDR3 reads CASSEGRVGETQYF. CDR3 coding DNA: TGTGCCAGCAGTGAAGGACGGGTAGGGGAGACCCAGTACTTC.

The chain recombines TRBV15 with TRBJ1-1; possible D gene TRBD1, 5 bases. CDR3 length equals 18 residues. Looked up from germline, CDR1 is LNHNV and CDR2 is YYDKDF (reference sequence). Between the trimmed V and J ends, which lost 3 bases and 0 bases, there was a span of 20 bases. This CDR3 is CATSRALGPTAMNTEAFF. The CDR3 coding sequence is TGTGCCACCAGCAGGGCGCTCGGACCGACAGCCATGAACACTGAAGCTTTCTTT.

The chain is built from TRBV7-8 and TRBJ2-5, with TRBD2 identical over 7 bases. V shed 5 bases and J 1 base; nucleotides not matched to a gene: 1. The CDR3 covers 13 residues. The germline V gene has CDR1 SGHVS and CDR2 FQNEAQ. CDR3 nucleotide sequence: TGTGCCAGCAGCACTAGCGTCCAAGAGACCCAGTACTTC. This translates into CASSTSVQETQYF.

The rearrangement uses TRBV10-3 and TRBJ2-7, with 8 bases identical to TRBD1. Losses at the gene ends were 10 bases for V and 1 base for J; bases not matched to a gene: 3. This CDR3 region has 12 residues. Germline V CDR1 and CDR2: ENHRY, SYGVKD. CDR3 protein: CATRTGSYEQYF. The CDR3 DNA is TGTGCCACCCGGACAGGGTCCTACGAGCAGTACTTC.

The CDR3 coding sequence is TGTGCCAGCTCACCACAAAGACAGGTGAACACTGAAGCTTTCTTT. This codes for CASSPQRQVNTEAFF. This rearrangement joins TRBV18 to TRBJ1-1, with D possibly TRBD1 on 6 matching bases. CDR3 length: 15 residues. Between the trimmed V and J ends, which lost 1 base and 0 bases, there was a span of 9 bases. CDR1 is KGHSH and CDR2 is LQKENI in the germline V gene.

This chain uses TRBV5-1 with TRBJ2-2; 10 nucleotides align to TRBD2. The length of the CDR3 is 16 residues. V dropped 4 bases and J dropped 2; count of bases not matched to a gene: 5. In germline, CDR1 is SGHRS, CDR2 YFSETQ. DNA of the CDR3: TGCGCCAGCAGCCCTAGGACTAGCGGAAACACCGGGGAGCTGTTTTTT. Translating gives CASSPRTSGNTGELFF.

This clone was picked up one time. V gene TRBV27 combines with J gene TRBJ2-5; D is possibly TRBD1 or TRBD2 (7 bases each). The CDR3 is 14 amino acids. Per germline, CDR1 MNHEY and CDR2 SMNVEV (reference sequence). V was shortened by 5 bases and J by 2 bases, with 12 bases between the two germline ends. CDR3 sequence: CASSRGDRQETQYF. CDR3 in DNA: TGTGCCAGCAGTCGGGGGGACAGACAAGAGACCCAGTACTTC.

This clone was seen a handful of times. This sequence joins TRBV11-2 and TRBJ2-5; possibly TRBD2 for D (5 bases). The CDR3 runs 15 residues. V was pared by 5 bases and J by 5 bases, with 18 bases between. The germline V gene has CDR1 SGHAT and CDR2 FQNNGV. The CDR3 protein is CASSLRRTPQETQYF. As DNA, the CDR3 is TGTGCCAGCAGCCTCCGAAGGACTCCTCAGGAGACCCAGTACTTC.

This clone showed up just a few times. The rearrangement joins TRBV27 to TRBJ2-7; 9 bases fit TRBD1. The CDR3 is 11 amino acids. The V gene end was trimmed by 8 bases and the J gene end by 9 bases; junction bases not matched to a gene: 5. Germline V lookup: CDR1 MNHEY, CDR2 SMNVEV (reference sequence). In nucleotides, the CDR3 is TGTGCCAGCGGGACAGGGAATGCGCAGTACTTC. Protein sequence: CASGTGNAQYF.

The chain joins TRBV4-1 to TRBJ1-5, with D unclear. Germline assignment: CDR1 MGHRA and CDR2 YSYEKL. Between the trimmed V and J ends, which lost 6 bases and 2 bases, there was a span of 14 bases. The CDR3 covers 15 residues. The CDR3 bases are TGCGCCAGCAGTCTCCGAGTGGCAGGCAATCAGCCCCAGCATTTT. Translation: CASSLRVAGNQPQHF.

This clone was seen only once. Here the CDR3 DNA reads TGTGCCTGGAGTGGAGATAAATACGAGCAGTACTTC. This translates into CAWSGDKYEQYF. The chain combines TRBV30 with TRBJ2-7; D uncertain. The CDR3 runs 12 residues. The germline V and J ends were trimmed by 1 base and 4 bases, with 8 bases remaining between them. Germline CDR1 is GTSNPN and CDR2 is SVGIG (reference sequence).

The J gene is TRBJ2-7, the V gene TRBV5-1; TRBD1 matches at 10 bases. The CDR3 runs 14 residues. Trimming took 4 bases from V and 4 from J; bases not matched to a gene: 5. Germline CDR1 is SGHRS and CDR2 is YFSETQ. This CDR3 reads CASSPGTGVYEQYF. DNA of the CDR3: TGCGCCAGCAGCCCGGGGACAGGGGTGTACGAGCAGTACTTC.

The rearrangement uses TRBV11-3 and TRBJ2-1; 10 nucleotides agree with TRBD2. The V and J ends lost 3 bases and 12 bases, in that order; junction bases with no gene match: 8. Germline CDR1 and CDR2: SGHNT and YENEEA. This CDR3 comprises 14 residues. The chain's CDR3 is CASSFSGTSDPQFF. The CDR3 DNA reads TGTGCCAGCAGCTTTTCCGGGACTAGCGACCCGCAGTTCTTC.

The chain joins TRBV5-1 to TRBJ1-1; the D is unclear. V lost 2 bases, J lost 1 base, and 9 bases lay in between. The CDR3 length is 14 residues. Looked up from germline, CDR1 is SGHRS and CDR2 is YFSETQ. The DNA for the CDR3 is TGCGCCAGCAGCTTAAGTACAGCGAACACTGAAGCTTTCTTT. Translation: CASSLSTANTEAFF.

The rearrangement joins TRBV5-1 to TRBJ2-7; 8 bases align to TRBD1. Germline CDR1 and CDR2: SGHRS and YFSETQ. J was trimmed by 1 base and V by 7 bases; bases with no gene match: 7. The CDR3 has 14 amino acids. The DNA of the CDR3 is TGCGCCAGCGCCTTGGGACAGGATTCCTACGAGCAGTACTTC. Residues: CASALGQDSYEQYF.

The chain employs TRBV10-3 and TRBJ1-1; 11 bases fit TRBD1. V gave up 4 bases and J gave up 4 bases; unmatched junction bases: 5. The germline gives CDR1 ENHRY, CDR2 SYGVKD. This CDR3 spans 15 amino acids. Written as DNA, the CDR3 is TGTGCCATCAGTGGGACGGACAGGGGGCCCACTGAAGCTTTCTTT. Its protein product is CAISGTDRGPTEAFF.

The J gene is TRBJ2-1, the V gene TRBV19; D unclear. Germline V gene lookup returns CDR1 LNHDA and CDR2 SQIVND (reference sequence). V was trimmed by 7 bases and J by 9 bases, leaving 4 bases between them. The CDR3 is 9 amino acids. CDR3 coding DNA: TGTGCCAGTACGATTGAGCAGTTCTTC. It yields the protein CASTIEQFF.